Listed here are 25 T cell receptor beta chains from one sample, sequenced in a study of T cell responses to AZD1222 COVID-19 vaccine. The repertoire was sequenced with immunoSEQ multiplex PCR; TCRdb's copy has only in-frame clones and lacks some. Among fewer than 200,000 clones listed, approximately 91% were seen once. The source material was peripheral blood, sampled on day 0 of AZD1222 vaccination. These receptors were collected from an adult in good health.

The genes are TRBV18 and TRBJ1-1; D remains unclear. Trimming left V 1 base short and J 1 base short, with 4 bases between. Germline V gives CDR1 KGHSH, CDR2 LQKENI. This CDR3 has 13 residues. The CDR3 DNA is TGTGCCAGCTCACCACAAAAGAACACTGAAGCTTTCTTT. This codes for CASSPQKNTEAFF.

This sequence joins TRBV23-1 and TRBJ1-4; 7 bases line up with TRBD1. TRBV23-1 is an ORF for which the function is uncertain. V was clipped by 10 bases and J by 3 bases; unmatched bases: 8. This CDR3 comprises 14 residues. CDR3 in amino acids: CAILGGFANEKLFF. The CDR3 DNA follows: TGCGCCATCTTAGGGGGCTTCGCTAATGAAAAACTGTTTTTT.

This clone was seen a few times. The V gene is TRBV18, the J gene TRBJ1-1; D possibly corresponds to TRBD1 (5 bases). Germline CDR1 and CDR2: KGHSH and LQKENI. CDR3 length: 15 residues. V lost 3 bases to trimming and J lost 3 bases, with 14 bases between them. The CDR3 loop reads CASSPIRERHTEAFF. DNA for the CDR3: TGTGCCAGCTCACCTATCAGGGAGCGGCACACTGAAGCTTTCTTT. Supplemented by reference TRBV18 and TRBJ1-1, the full variable domain reads NAGVMQNPRHLVRRRGQEARLRCSPMKGHSHVYWYRQLPEEGLKFMVYLQKENIIDESGMPKERFSAEFPKEGPSILRIQQVVRGDSAAYFCASSPIRERHTEAFFGQGTRLTVV.

The chain employs TRBV7-2 and TRBJ2-7; 8 bases match TRBD2. J was trimmed by 12 bases and V by 1 base; bases with no gene match: 11. The CDR3 sequence is 14 residues long. CDR1 and CDR2 (germline): SGHTA, FQGNSA. The CDR3 region is CASSLENVSGRRYF. The DNA of the CDR3 is TGTGCCAGCAGCTTAGAAAACGTCAGCGGGAGACGGTACTTC.

The chain employs TRBV2 and TRBJ1-4; TRBD1 is a possible D gene (6 bases). There are 15 residues in the CDR3. Trimming shortened V by 1 base and J by 3 bases, and 9 bases separated the two germline ends. Per germline, CDR1 SNHLY and CDR2 FYNNEI. CDR3 in amino acids: CASSEGTGSNEKLFF. The CDR3 DNA sequence: TGTGCCAGCAGTGAAGGCACAGGGTCTAATGAAAAACTGTTTTTT. Variable domain in full (rest from reference TRBV2 and TRBJ1-4): EPEVTQTPSHQVTQMGQEVILRCVPISNHLYFYWYRQILGQKVEFLVSFYNNEISEKSEIFDDQFSVERPDGSNFTLKIRSTKLEDSAMYFCASSEGTGSNEKLFFGSGTQLSVL.

This clone was recorded once. Relative to the germline gene, one junction end is altered; a read error may explain this. V and J are TRBV28 and TRBJ1-2; D is ambiguous. The CDR3 is 11 amino acids. Germline values: CDR1 MDHEN, CDR2 SYDVKM. CDR3 protein: CASSFNHGYTF. Here the CDR3 DNA reads TGTGCCAGCAGTTTTAACCATGGCTACACCTTC.

V gene TRBV21-1 combines with J gene TRBJ2-2; the table's D call, TRBD1, was not checked against the DNA. TRBV21-1 is designated a pseudogene. The CDR3 is 18 residues long. The CDR3 sequence is CASSKVRDRGTNTGELFF. CDR3 bases: TGTGCCAGCAGCAAAGTGAGGGACAGGGGAACCAACACCGGGGAGCTGTTTTTT.

This clone was detected only once. The chain is built from TRBV19 and TRBJ1-3, with D unresolved. From germline, CDR1 is LNHDA and CDR2 SQIVND (reference sequence). The CDR3 extends over 14 amino acids. The V end was cut by 3 bases, the J end by 3 bases, with 9 bases between. The CDR3 reads CASSMGGFGNTIYF. The CDR3 DNA is TGTGCCAGTAGTATGGGCGGCTTTGGAAACACCATATATTTT.

This sequence joins TRBV19 and TRBJ2-1; 14 bases are a match to TRBD2. This CDR3 region has 13 residues. The V gene end was trimmed by 10 bases and the J gene end by 9 bases; junction bases not matched to a gene: 5. CDR1 and CDR2 (germline): LNHDA, SQIVND (reference sequence). CDR3 sequence (DNA): TGTGCCACCAAGGGACTAGCGGGAGTTGAGCAGTTCTTC. Its translation is CATKGLAGVEQFF.

The J gene is TRBJ2-1, the V gene TRBV5-1; weak D call: TRBD1 (5 bases). The ends were cut back, 0 bases at V and 6 bases at J, with 16 bases in the middle. Germline V gene sequence: CDR1 SGHRS, CDR2 YFSETQ. The length of the CDR3 is 16 residues. CDR3 sequence: CASSLDGQGFPNEQFF. In DNA, the CDR3 is TGCGCCAGCAGCTTGGACGGGCAGGGATTTCCCAATGAGCAGTTCTTC.

V and J are TRBV6-6 and TRBJ2-3; TRBD2 aligns across 10 bases. CDR1 is MNHNY, CDR2 SVGAGI, per germline (reference sequence). With 0 bases clipped from V and 3 bases from J, the junction kept 3 bases outside the gene matches. This CDR3 contains 16 residues. The CDR3 DNA follows: TGTGCCAGCAGTTACTCGCTAGCGGGAGCGACAGATACGCAGTATTTT. Translating gives CASSYSLAGATDTQYF.

The chain combines TRBV11-2 with TRBJ2-7; 14 nucleotides align to TRBD2. CDR1 is SGHAT and CDR2 is FQNNGV in the germline V gene. This CDR3 has 14 residues. Trimming at V came to 5 bases and at J to 7 bases, leaving 4 bases not matched to a gene. CDR3 region: CASSPGLAGDEQYF. CDR3 nucleotide sequence: TGTGCCAGCAGCCCGGGACTAGCGGGAGATGAGCAGTACTTC.

The rearrangement uses TRBV9 and TRBJ1-2, with D unresolved. V lost 3 bases and J 2 bases, leaving 11 bases between the germline ends. This CDR3 is 14 amino acids long. Per germline, CDR1 SGDLS and CDR2 YYNGEE. This CDR3 is CASSALTTNYGYTF. The CDR3 DNA sequence: TGTGCCAGCAGCGCCCTGACAACGAACTATGGCTACACCTTC.

This rearrangement joins TRBV5-1 to TRBJ2-2; D is unresolved. Trimming shortened V by 5 bases and J by 4 bases, and 9 bases separated the two germline ends. Germline V gives CDR1 SGHRS, CDR2 YFSETQ. This CDR3 spans 13 amino acids. Here the CDR3 reads CASRKEPTGELFF. CDR3 in DNA: TGCGCCAGCAGAAAAGAACCCACCGGGGAGCTGTTTTTT.

The gene calls are TRBV19 and TRBJ2-1; 10 positions agree with TRBD2. After removal of 6 bases from V and 8 bases from J, the junction contained 10 bases not matched to a gene. CDR1 and CDR2 from the germline V gene are LNHDA and SQIVND (reference sequence). The CDR3 loop spans 15 amino acids. DNA of the CDR3: TGTGCCAGTAGCTATCTAGCGGGAGCTTCCCATGAGCAGTTCTTC. It specifies CASSYLAGASHEQFF.

The chain employs TRBV6-5 and TRBJ2-6; D is undetermined. This CDR3 comprises 15 residues. V lost 7 bases to trimming and J lost 0 bases, with 10 bases between them. The germline gives CDR1 MNHEY, CDR2 SVGAGI. DNA of the CDR3: TGTGCCAGCAAAAAGATACGCTCTGGGGCCAACGTCCTGACTTTC. It specifies CASKKIRSGANVLTF.

The rearrangement uses TRBV4-1 and TRBJ1-1, with 7 bases fitting TRBD1. Germline CDR1 MGHRA, CDR2 YSYEKL. Losses at the gene ends were 0 bases for V and 3 bases for J; bases not matched to a gene: 4. The CDR3 extends over 15 amino acids. This CDR3 reads CASSQDGQGDTEAFF. The CDR3 DNA reads as TGCGCCAGCAGCCAAGATGGGCAGGGGGACACTGAAGCTTTCTTT.

V and J are TRBV27 and TRBJ2-5; 9 bases map to TRBD2. The germline V gene has CDR1 MNHEY and CDR2 SMNVEV (reference sequence). Losses at the gene ends were 5 bases for V and 5 bases for J; bases not matched to a gene: 12. There are 16 residues in the CDR3. CDR3: CASSRWAAGGPETQYF. The CDR3 DNA is TGTGCCAGCAGTCGATGGGCGGCGGGGGGGCCGGAGACCCAGTACTTC.

The chain has TRBV6-1 and TRBJ1-4; D not certain. The CDR3 has 14 residues. Between the trimmed V and J ends, which lost 0 bases and 7 bases, there was a span of 9 bases. Germline assignment: CDR1 MNHNS and CDR2 SASEGT. Here the CDR3 DNA reads TGTGCCAGCAGTGAAGCAGAGGGCGGTGAAAAACTGTTTTTT. Its translation: CASSEAEGGEKLFF.

This clone was recorded only once. The chain carries TRBV7-2 and TRBJ1-5; D remains unclear. The CDR3 runs to 13 residues. Deletions cut 2 bases from V and 2 bases from J, with 4 bases between. Germline CDR1 SGHTA, CDR2 FQGNSA. The CDR3: CASSLSGNQPQHF. CDR3 nucleotides: TGTGCCAGCAGCTTAAGTGGCAATCAGCCCCAGCATTTT.

The chain is built from TRBV7-2 and TRBJ2-1; D gene unclear. The CDR3 consists of 12 residues. The V gene lost 6 bases and the J gene lost 9 bases, with 12 bases spanning the gap. Germline values: CDR1 SGHTA, CDR2 FQGNSA. The CDR3 protein is CASRNVAAEQFF. In nucleotides, the CDR3 is TGTGCCAGCAGAAACGTGGCAGCTGAGCAGTTCTTC.

This clone has just one count. The CDR3 here is CASSSGQENYGYTF. The CDR3 bases are TGCGCCAGCAGCTCAGGACAGGAAAACTATGGCTACACCTTC. The V gene is TRBV5-1, the J gene TRBJ1-2; 7 bases agree with TRBD1. Unmatched junction bases numbered 4, after V lost 3 bases and J lost 2 bases. The germline gives CDR1 SGHRS, CDR2 YFSETQ. This CDR3 is 14 amino acids long. The full variable domain, with the rest looked up from reference TRBV5-1 and TRBJ1-2, is KAGVTQTPRYLIKTRGQQVTLSCSPISGHRSVSWYQQTPGQGLQFLFEYFSETQRNKGNFPGRFSGRQFSNSRSEMNVSTLELGDSALYLCASSSGQENYGYTFGSGTRLTVV.

The gene calls are TRBV28 and TRBJ2-6; D may be TRBD2 (5 bases). The CDR3 runs to 21 residues. The germline CDR1 and CDR2 sequences are MDHEN and SYDVKM. V dropped 8 bases and J dropped 0 bases, with 29 bases sitting between them. As DNA, the CDR3 is TGTGCCAGCCTGTTCCCCAGGACCCAGGAGGCCCTCTACTCTGGGGCCAACGTCCTGACTTTC. This encodes CASLFPRTQEALYSGANVLTF.

The table lists this clone with a few counts. This chain connects TRBV7-9 to TRBJ2-7, with a weak D call TRBD1 (6 bases). The V gene lost 3 bases and the J gene lost 6 bases, with 12 bases spanning the gap. CDR3 size: 13 residues. From germline, CDR1 is SEHNR and CDR2 FQNEAQ (reference sequence). The CDR3 loop reads CASSLRQGFEQYV. CDR3 in DNA: TGTGCCAGCAGCTTGCGTCAGGGGTTCGAGCAGTACGTC.

The V and J genes are TRBV6-5 and TRBJ1-1, with TRBD1 matching over 7 bases. Losses at the gene ends were 6 bases for V and 8 bases for J; bases not matched to a gene: 9. Germline V gene data show CDR1 as MNHEY and CDR2 as SVGAGI. The CDR3 covers 13 residues. In DNA, the CDR3 is TGTGCCAGCAGCCCCGACAGGGTAAAGGAAGCTTTCTTT. Translated, it gives CASSPDRVKEAFF.